The 15 T cell receptor beta chains in this list originate from one sample, sequenced in a study of T cell repertoires in ileal Crohn's disease. Only in-frame clones appear in the TCRdb table, and some are missing; sequencing was by immunoSEQ multiplex PCR. The table includes 5,000 to 6,500 clones, under 85% detected once. Input material: ileal tissue. The receptor source for this set is an adult with Crohn's disease.

The CDR3 region has the DNA TGTGCCAGCGGGGCGGCAGAGTACACCGGGGAGCTGTTTTTT. It is translated as CASGAAEYTGELFF. The chain has TRBV6-1 and TRBJ2-2; possible D gene TRBD1, 5 bases. Germline CDR1 MNHNS, CDR2 SASEGT. The CDR3 runs 14 residues. V was clipped by 8 bases and J by 3 bases, with 13 bases between them.

This sequence joins TRBV10-3 and TRBJ2-2; possible D gene TRBD2, 6 bases. Germline CDR1 and CDR2: ENHRY and SYGVKD. This CDR3 spans 15 amino acids. Trimming took 6 bases from V and 6 from J, leaving 17 bases between them. CDR3 sequence reads: CAIRILRGSAGELFF. The DNA of the CDR3 is TGTGCCATCAGGATCTTGCGGGGTTCAGCCGGGGAGCTGTTTTTT.

This chain joins TRBV11-2 and TRBJ2-3; TRBD2 matches at 9 bases. This CDR3 contains 17 residues. Germline V lookup: CDR1 SGHAT, CDR2 FQNNGV. The V gene end was trimmed by 1 base and the J gene end by 4 bases; junction bases not matched to a gene: 9. The CDR3 here is CASSLVPPRGGPDTQYF. The CDR3 DNA reads TGTGCCAGCAGCTTAGTCCCCCCGCGGGGGGGCCCAGATACGCAGTATTTT.

This clone appeared a single time. Other DNA sequences of this sample code for an identical CDR3. The rearrangement uses TRBV9 and TRBJ2-3; 12 positions match TRBD2. With 0 bases clipped from V and 6 bases from J, the junction kept 5 bases outside the gene matches. The CDR3 runs 16 residues. Per germline, CDR1 SGDLS and CDR2 YYNGEE. In DNA form, the CDR3 reads TGTGCCAGCAGCGTAGAACTAGCGGGGGGCCCCGATACGCAGTATTTT. Amino acid sequence: CASSVELAGGPDTQYF.

As regards this clone: The junction and the germline gene differ at one end; a read error may be behind it. The chain links TRBV7-7 to TRBJ2-5, with a tentative D call TRBD1 (7 bases). CDR3 length equals 16 residues. Germline V gene lookup returns CDR1 SSHAT and CDR2 FNYEAQ (reference sequence). This CDR3 reads CASSFSRGDDRETQYF. The CDR3 DNA reads TGTGCTAGCAGCTTCAGCAGGGGGGACGATAGAGAGACCCAGTACTTC.

This chain's CDR3 is CASTAQMTGYEQYF. The CDR3 nucleotides read TGTGCCTCCACCGCCCAAATGACGGGCTACGAGCAGTACTTC. The chain has TRBV10-3 and TRBJ2-7; no definite D call. The CDR3 runs to 14 residues. V gave up 11 bases and J gave up 3 bases, with 20 bases separating them. CDR1 ENHRY and CDR2 SYGVKD come from the germline V gene.

Worth noting for this clone: The junction departs from the called germline gene at one end, perhaps through a read error. The rearrangement uses TRBV9 and TRBJ2-3, with 14 positions matching TRBD2. The length of the CDR3 is 16 residues. Germline V gives CDR1 SGDLS, CDR2 YYNGEE. The CDR3 protein is CASSPGTSGGTYTQYF. CDR3 coding DNA: TGTGCCAGCAGCCCCGGGACTAGCGGGGGCACATATACGCAGTATTTT.

The V call is TRBV2, the J call TRBJ1-6; 8 positions match TRBD1. Germline CDR1 and CDR2: SNHLY and FYNNEI. The CDR3 has 17 amino acids. V shed 7 bases and J 10 bases; nucleotides not matched to a gene: 18. CDR3 sequence (DNA): TGTGCCAGCAAGCCACCTAGTACAGGGGGGTTATGGTCACCCCTCCACTTT. It yields the protein CASKPPSTGGLWSPLHF.

The chain employs TRBV5-6 and TRBJ1-1; 7 nucleotides match TRBD1. Germline assignment: CDR1 SGHDT and CDR2 YYEEEE. This CDR3 comprises 14 residues. Trimming took 0 bases from V and 5 from J; bases not matched to a gene: 4. Written as DNA, the CDR3 is TGTGCCAGCAGCTTGGCGGTCAGGGGGACTGAAGCTTTCTTT. Its translation is CASSLAVRGTEAFF.

V gene TRBV7-6 combines with J gene TRBJ2-3; D is perhaps TRBD1 (6 bases). V was clipped by 4 bases and J by 5 bases, with 7 bases between them. This CDR3 is built from 12 residues. The germline CDR1 and CDR2 sequences are SGHVS and FNYEAQ. CDR3 coding DNA: TGTGCCAGCAGCTCACAGGGAGATACGCAGTATTTT. Its protein product is CASSSQGDTQYF.

This chain links TRBV4-3 with TRBJ1-4; 7 nucleotides match TRBD1. The CDR3 runs 15 residues. Germline V gene lookup returns CDR1 LGHNA and CDR2 YSLEER. Germline trimming cut 0 bases from V and 3 bases from J; bases unmatched to any gene: 1. CDR3 region: CASSQDRGSNEKLFF. The CDR3 nucleotides read TGCGCCAGCAGCCAAGACAGGGGGTCTAATGAAAAACTGTTTTTT.

CDR3 bases: TGTGCCAGCAACCCGACGGGGAACACTGAAGCTTTCTTT. It is translated as CASNPTGNTEAFF. The chain couples TRBV2 to TRBJ1-1; D remains unclear. CDR1 SNHLY and CDR2 FYNNEI come from the germline V gene. The CDR3 runs 13 residues. Trimming stripped 7 bases from V and 1 base from J, with 10 bases between.

V and J are TRBV5-1 and TRBJ1-3, with TRBD1 as a possible D gene (6 bases). Germline CDR1 reads SGHRS; CDR2 reads YFSETQ. The length of the CDR3 is 17 residues. V was clipped by 0 bases and J by 0 bases, with 13 bases between them. CDR3 protein: CASSLVPQGISGNTIYF. The CDR3 nucleotides read TGCGCCAGCAGCTTGGTTCCTCAGGGGATCTCTGGAAACACCATATATTTT. The whole variable domain, filled in from reference TRBV5-1 and TRBJ1-3, reads KAGVTQTPRYLIKTRGQQVTLSCSPISGHRSVSWYQQTPGQGLQFLFEYFSETQRNKGNFPGRFSGRQFSNSRSEMNVSTLELGDSALYLCASSLVPQGISGNTIYFGEGSWLTVV.

The chain is built from TRBV19 and TRBJ1-5; TRBD1 matches at 7 bases. The ends lost 5 bases at V and 9 bases at J; junction bases unmatched: 13. CDR3 length equals 15 residues. Germline CDR1 and CDR2: LNHDA and SQIVND (reference sequence). The CDR3 reads CASSLTGTVVRPQHF. The CDR3, as DNA: TGTGCCAGTAGTCTGACAGGGACCGTAGTGAGGCCCCAGCATTTT. The variable domain in full, with the rest retrieved from reference TRBV19 and TRBJ1-5, is DGGITQSPKYLFRKEGQNVTLSCEQNLNHDAMYWYRQDPGQGLRLIYYSQIVNDFQKGDIAEGYSVSREKKESFPLTVTSAQKNPTAFYLCASSLTGTVVRPQHFGDGTRLSIL.

V gene TRBV2 combines with J gene TRBJ1-2, with a possible D match to TRBD1 (6 bases). CDR3 size: 12 residues. Germline V CDR1 and CDR2: SNHLY, FYNNEI. The germline V and J ends were trimmed by 4 bases and 10 bases, with 13 bases remaining between them. As DNA, the CDR3 is TGTGCCAGCAGTGTAGGGGGACGCCACTACACCTTC. This sequence encodes CASSVGGRHYTF.